This T cell receptor (beta chain) appears in the sequencing data of a study of cytomegalovirus exposure and HLA in healthy donors. Germline V gives CDR1 MNHNS, CDR2 SASEGT. This CDR3 has 13 residues. The V end was cut by 4 bases, the J end by 5 bases, with 9 bases between. Whole-study results and caveats: Earlier analysis yielded a pattern in which most TCR beta V segments were productive about 90% or about 30% of the time.

The study ran its PCR with 60 Vbeta and 13 Jbeta primers. TCRdb's table, derived via immunoSEQ multiplex PCR, lists solely in-frame clones and lacks some. The sample records 90,000 to 95,000 clones, around 84% being singletons. Points on this clone: The target antigen is unknown.

The TCR sequence derives from a young man in good health and CMV-seronegative. Sequencing was performed on PBMCs. The V gene is TRBV6-1, the J gene TRBJ1-5; perhaps TRBD1 as D (5 bases). The CDR3 sequence: CASSAGPHQPQHF. The CDR3, as DNA: TGTGCCAGCAGTGCAGGGCCCCATCAGCCCCAGCATTTT.